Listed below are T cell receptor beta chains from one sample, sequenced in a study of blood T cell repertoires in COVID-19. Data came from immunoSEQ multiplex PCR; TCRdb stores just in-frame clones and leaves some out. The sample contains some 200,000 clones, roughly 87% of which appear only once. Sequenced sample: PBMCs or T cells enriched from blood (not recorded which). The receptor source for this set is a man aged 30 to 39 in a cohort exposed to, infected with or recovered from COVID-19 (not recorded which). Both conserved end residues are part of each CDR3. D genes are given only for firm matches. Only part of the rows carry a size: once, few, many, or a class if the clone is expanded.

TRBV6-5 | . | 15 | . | CASSYAAGENSPLHF
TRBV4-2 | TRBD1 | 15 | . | CASSDGQGQYTEAFF
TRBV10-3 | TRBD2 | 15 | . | CAISAVQGLPGELFF
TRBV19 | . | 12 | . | CASSAGTYEQYF
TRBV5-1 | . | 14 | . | CASSLVGQIYEQYF
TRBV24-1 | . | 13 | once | CAIQGFSYNEQFF
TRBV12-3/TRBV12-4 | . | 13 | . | CASSLGATDTQYF
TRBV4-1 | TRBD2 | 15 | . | CASSLRLAGPYEQYF
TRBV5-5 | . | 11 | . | CASSRRETQYF
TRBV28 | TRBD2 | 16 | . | CASSHLAGGAYNEQFF
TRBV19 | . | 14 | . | CASTHSGLNQPQHF
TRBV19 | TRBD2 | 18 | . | CASSIRRLAGSLGDTQYF
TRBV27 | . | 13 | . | CASSFINTGELFF
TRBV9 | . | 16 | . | CASSVGGGYMNTEAFF